The 20 T cell receptor beta chains presented below share a single source sample, sequenced in a study of Ad26.COV2.S vaccination and SARS-CoV-2 variants. Treatment given: roughly 20 received Ad26.COV2.S at low or high dose, single or two shots; 5 received placebo; per-sample allocation not given. Sampling was performed 63 days after the first vaccine or placebo injection. Some clones are missing from TCRdb's copy, which holds only in-frame ones; the method was immunoSEQ multiplex PCR. The data contain 300,000 to 350,000 clones, approximately 80% of them seen just once; the ten biggest clones take up around 2%. The specimen was peripheral blood, collected in a trial of Ad26.COV2.S vaccine versus placebo. These receptors all stem from a person aged 18 to 59 who received the Ad26.COV2.S COVID-19 vaccine or a placebo.

The gene calls are TRBV5-1 and TRBJ2-2, with 7 nucleotides matching TRBD1. The CDR3 sequence is 15 residues long. J lost 5 bases, V lost 2 bases, and 6 bases had no gene match. The germline gives CDR1 SGHRS, CDR2 YFSETQ. CDR3 amino acids: CASSLPGGLTGELFF. The CDR3 DNA sequence: TGCGCCAGCAGCTTACCAGGGGGTTTGACCGGGGAGCTGTTTTTT.

The chain has TRBV4-1 and TRBJ1-5, with D unresolved. Germline lookup yields CDR1 MGHRA and CDR2 YSYEKL. The CDR3 totals 13 residues. Deletions cut 4 bases from V and 4 bases from J, with 8 bases between. The CDR3 nucleotides read TGCGCCAGCAGCCGCCTAAGAAATCAGCCCCAGCATTTT. Protein sequence: CASSRLRNQPQHF.

The chain is built from TRBV6-5 and TRBJ1-5; no definite D call. CDR3 length: 11 amino acids. The V gene lost 6 bases and the J gene lost 4 bases, with 4 bases spanning the gap. The germline V gene has CDR1 MNHEY and CDR2 SVGAGI. This CDR3 reads CASRQNQPQHF. The DNA of the CDR3 is TGTGCCAGCAGGCAGAATCAGCCCCAGCATTTT.

The rearrangement uses TRBV6-6 and TRBJ2-3; TRBD2 matches 13 bases. CDR1 and CDR2 (germline): MNHNY, SVGAGI (reference sequence). Trimming at V came to 4 bases and at J to 3 bases, leaving 4 bases not matched to a gene. This CDR3 comprises 16 residues. CDR3 DNA: TGTGCCAGCAGTTCCGGGACTAGCGGGGAGACAGATACGCAGTATTTT. This translates into CASSSGTSGETDTQYF.

The chain joins TRBV11-3 to TRBJ2-5; perhaps TRBD1 as D (6 bases). Germline V gives CDR1 SGHNT, CDR2 YENEEA. There are 12 residues in the CDR3. Trimming shortened V by 5 bases and J by 5 bases, and 9 bases separated the two germline ends. The CDR3 reads CASSGDIETQYF. The CDR3 DNA is TGTGCCAGCAGCGGGGACATCGAGACCCAGTACTTC. The full variable domain, rest sourced from reference TRBV11-3 and TRBJ2-5, is EAGVVQSPRYKIIEKKQPVAFWCNPISGHNTLYWYLQNLGQGPELLIRYENEEAVDDSQLPKDRFSAERLKGVDSTLKIQPAELGDSAVYLCASSGDIETQYFGPGTRLLVL.

The genes are TRBV10-3 and TRBJ1-1; D possibly corresponds to TRBD1 (5 bases). This CDR3 is built from 13 residues. Trimming took off 2 bases at V and 7 bases at J, with 11 bases between the two ends. Germline CDR1 ENHRY, CDR2 SYGVKD. The CDR3 nucleotides are TGTGCCATCAGTGAGCCCGTCGGGGGTGAAGCTTTCTTT. Residues: CAISEPVGGEAFF.

The V call is TRBV5-5, the J call TRBJ2-3; TRBD2 matches at 8 bases. CDR3 size: 15 residues. V shed 4 bases and J 1 base; nucleotides not matched to a gene: 5. Germline V gene sequence: CDR1 SGHKS, CDR2 YYEKEE (reference sequence). CDR3 sequence reads: CASSTRRGGTDTQYF. DNA of the CDR3: TGTGCCAGCAGCACCAGGCGGGGGGGCACAGATACGCAGTATTTT.

This clone was counted a single time. The J gene is TRBJ1-1, the V gene TRBV27, with D possibly being TRBD1 (6 bases). Germline V CDR1 and CDR2: MNHEY, SMNVEV (reference sequence). The CDR3 covers 14 residues. V gave up 2 bases and J gave up 7 bases, with 14 bases separating them. The CDR3, as DNA: TGTGCCAGCAGTTTAACAGGCAGGGGAGGTGAAGCTTTCTTT. Translation gives CASSLTGRGGEAFF.

This sequence joins TRBV2 and TRBJ1-2; no definite D call. Germline V gene data show CDR1 as SNHLY and CDR2 as FYNNEI. The CDR3 has 14 amino acids. Trimming removed 0 bases at V and 6 bases at J, with 11 bases between. The CDR3 region is CASSEAAASNGYTF. The CDR3 DNA follows: TGTGCCAGCAGTGAAGCGGCTGCCTCGAATGGCTACACCTTC.

V is TRBV28 and J is TRBJ2-7, with TRBD1 matching over 7 bases. In germline, CDR1 is MDHEN, CDR2 SYDVKM. This CDR3 has 15 residues. V was clipped by 5 bases and J by 2 bases; unmatched bases: 9. CDR3 amino acids: CASSASGRGTYEQYF. CDR3 in DNA: TGTGCCAGCAGTGCCTCCGGCAGGGGGACCTACGAGCAGTACTTC.

This chain joins TRBV4-1 and TRBJ2-7; D gene ambiguous. The germline CDR1 and CDR2 sequences are MGHRA and YSYEKL. Deletions cut 5 bases from V and 2 bases from J, with 13 bases between. The CDR3 runs to 14 residues. This chain's CDR3 is CASSGPGQPYEQYF. The CDR3 DNA is TGCGCCAGCAGCGGACCGGGCCAACCCTACGAGCAGTACTTC.

The chain uses TRBV6-5 and TRBJ2-2; 8 positions match TRBD2. Germline CDR1 reads MNHEY; CDR2 reads SVGAGI. This CDR3 contains 14 residues. The V and J ends lost 6 bases and 6 bases, in that order; junction bases with no gene match: 6. The chain's CDR3 is CASSPRGGAGELFF. CDR3 bases: TGTGCCAGCAGCCCCCGGGGGGGAGCCGGGGAGCTGTTTTTT.

The chain uses TRBV9 and TRBJ2-3, with TRBD1 as a possible D gene (6 bases). Trimming removed 3 bases from V and 4 bases from J, with 15 bases in between. Looked up from germline, CDR1 is SGDLS and CDR2 is YYNGEE. The CDR3 totals 15 residues. The CDR3 nucleotides read TGTGCCAGCAGCGGGGCAGGGGTTTTCGCAGATACGCAGTATTTT. Amino acid sequence: CASSGAGVFADTQYF.

This clone was picked up one time. The J gene is TRBJ2-1, the V gene TRBV21-1; no check of the table's D call, TRBD1, against the DNA was made. TRBV21-1 is a pseudogene. This CDR3 comprises 15 residues. The CDR3 sequence is CASSKAHREANEQFF. In nucleotides, the CDR3 is TGTGCCAGCAGCAAAGCGCACAGGGAAGCCAATGAGCAGTTCTTC.

The chain carries TRBV3-1 (or the pseudogene TRBV3-2) and TRBJ2-7; TRBD2 aligns across 7 bases. Germline V gives CDR1 LGHDT, CDR2 YNNKEL (reference sequence). With 3 bases clipped from V and 3 bases from J, the junction kept 5 bases outside the gene matches. The CDR3 runs to 14 residues. The CDR3 nucleotides are TGTGCCAGCAGCCAGGGGGGGTTCTTCTACGAGCAGTACTTC. Translating gives CASSQGGFFYEQYF.

This clone was seen a few times. CDR3 loop: CASSPAQRQGRDGYTF. In DNA, the CDR3 is TGTGCCAGCAGCCCGGCCCAGCGACAGGGGCGGGATGGCTACACCTTC. This chain links TRBV7-9 with TRBJ1-2, with 8 bases identical to TRBD1. Germline lookup yields CDR1 SEHNR and CDR2 FQNEAQ (reference sequence). The J segment lost 6 bases and the V segment lost 5 bases, leaving 14 bases of the junction unmatched. The CDR3 loop spans 16 amino acids. The full variable domain, in which reference TRBV7-9 and TRBJ1-2 provide the parts outside the CDR3, is DTGVSQNPRHKITKRGQNVTFRCDPISEHNRLYWYRQTLGQGPEFLTYFQNEAQLEKSRLLSDRFSAERPKGSFSTLEIQRTEQGDSAMYLCASSPAQRQGRDGYTFGSGTRLTVV.

The chain couples TRBV5-5 to TRBJ1-2, with a possible D match to TRBD1 (5 bases). This CDR3 contains 14 residues. The germline V and J ends were trimmed by 0 bases and 10 bases, with 16 bases remaining between them. Germline lookup yields CDR1 SGHKS and CDR2 YYEKEE (reference sequence). The CDR3 loop reads CASSLVGEVQYYTF. The CDR3 nucleotides are TGTGCCAGCAGCTTGGTGGGGGAAGTGCAATACTACACCTTC.

CDR3 protein: CASSPETGPSSGNTIYF. CDR3 DNA sequence: TGTGCCAGCAGCCCGGAAACAGGGCCAAGTTCTGGAAACACCATATATTTT. The gene calls are TRBV5-4 and TRBJ1-3, with D possibly TRBD1 on 6 matching bases. Germline CDR1 reads SGHNT; CDR2 reads YYREEE (reference sequence). V lost 4 bases, J lost 1 base, and 18 bases lay in between. CDR3 length equals 17 residues.

V is TRBV29-1 and J is TRBJ2-1; D gene ambiguous. The V end lost 7 bases, the J end lost 0 bases, and 7 bases lay between the germline ends. Germline V CDR1 and CDR2: SQVTM, ANQGSEA. CDR3 size: 12 residues. CDR3 in DNA: TGCAGCGCCAAAAGCTCCTACAATGAGCAGTTCTTC. Protein sequence: CSAKSSYNEQFF.

This sequence joins TRBV7-3 and TRBJ1-1; 8 bases map to TRBD1. This CDR3 region has 15 residues. J gave up 8 bases and V 1 base, and 9 bases lay outside the gene matches. Germline CDR1 reads SGHTA; CDR2 reads FQGTGA. This CDR3 reads CASSLSGLDRAEAFF. As DNA, the CDR3 is TGTGCCAGCAGCTTAAGTGGCCTGGACAGGGCGGAAGCTTTCTTT.